The T cell receptor beta chain described here comes from a study of blood T cell repertoires in COVID-19. Germline V lookup: CDR1 SSHAT, CDR2 FNYEAQ (reference sequence). Trimming cost V 7 bases and J 3 bases, with 19 bases left between them. The CDR3 is 16 residues long. The repertoire was sequenced with immunoSEQ multiplex PCR; TCRdb's copy has only in-frame clones and lacks some. The sample records 150,000 to 200,000 clones, roughly four fifths being singletons. The J gene is TRBJ1-5, the V gene TRBV7-7; a weak D match, TRBD1 (6 bases). The source is a woman in her 30s with acute or convalescent COVID-19. The sample comprised peripheral blood. CDR3 bases: TGTGCCAGCACCCGGACAGAACGACCCTCCAATCAGCCCCAGCATTTT. Encoded protein: CASTRTERPSNQPQHF.